Given below is one T cell receptor beta chain in context. The sample comes from a study of blood T cells in healthy people across ages. The authors ran a second PCR of roughly 7 to 11 cycles using a sample-barcoded 5' primer and a J-beta primer mix. TCRdb redid the calling of the 5' RACE reads with MiXCR, one entry per CDR3 protein. Of over 550,000 distinct CDR3 sequences in the sample, approximately 30% were seen once. Staff drew roughly 10 milliliters of peripheral blood from each donor. Extractions gave at least 5.5 micrograms of total RNA per sample. The CDR3 is 17 residues long. V gave up 1 base and J gave up 9 bases; unmatched junction bases: 12. Germline CDR1 is SGHAT and CDR2 is FQNNGV.

Specimen: blood. The rearrangement uses TRBV11-2 and TRBJ2-1; TRBD1 matches 10 bases. This sequence originates from a woman older than 75 in good health. This CDR3 reads CASSLGIYDRGPGEQFF. Written as DNA, the CDR3 is TGTGCCAGCAGCTTAGGGATATACGACAGGGGGCCCGGTGAGCAGTTCTTC.